These 12 T cell receptor beta chains were all obtained from the same sample, sequenced in a study of cytomegalovirus exposure and HLA in healthy donors. The PCR contained 60 Vbeta and 13 Jbeta primers. Clones were read by immunoSEQ multiplex PCR, and TCRdb kept only the in-frame ones, dropping some. The data hold about 140,000 clones, with 70% to 90% observed a single time. The specimen sequenced was PBMCs. The receptors were gathered from a man aged 50 or older in good health and CMV-seronegative.

This clone was recorded once. The chain recombines TRBV5-4 with TRBJ1-2; no definite D call. V was shortened by 0 bases and J by 4 bases, with 7 bases between the two germline ends. Germline CDR1 SGHNT, CDR2 YYREEE (reference sequence). The CDR3 is made up of 13 amino acids. CDR3 nucleotides: TGTGCCAGCAGCTTGGTGGCAGTCTATGGCTACACCTTC. This encodes CASSLVAVYGYTF. Using reference TRBV5-4 and TRBJ1-2 for the parts outside the CDR3, the full variable domain is ETGVTQSPTHLIKTRGQQVTLRCSSQSGHNTVSWYQQALGQGPQFIFQYYREEENGRGNFPPRFSGLQFPNYSSELNVNALELDDSALYLCASSLVAVYGYTFGSGTRLTVV.

The chain carries TRBV10-3 and TRBJ1-5, with TRBD1 matching over 7 bases. V gave up 0 bases and J gave up 6 bases; unmatched junction bases: 5. Germline V gene sequence: CDR1 ENHRY, CDR2 SYGVKD. The CDR3 consists of 15 residues. This chain's CDR3 is CAISESGAGGQPQHF. The CDR3 coding sequence is TGTGCCATCAGTGAGTCAGGGGCAGGGGGTCAGCCCCAGCATTTT.

This chain links TRBV5-1 with TRBJ2-1; 12 positions match TRBD2. Germline V gene sequence: CDR1 SGHRS, CDR2 YFSETQ. This CDR3 has 17 amino acids. V shed 3 bases and J 12 bases; nucleotides not matched to a gene: 16. For the CDR3, the DNA is TGCGCCAGCAGCTCCGAGCTAGCGGGAGGGCCCTCGAGCGTGCAGTTCTTC. Translation: CASSSELAGGPSSVQFF.

The V gene is TRBV11-3, the J gene TRBJ2-3; D perhaps matches TRBD1 (6 bases). CDR1 is SGHNT, CDR2 YENEEA, per germline. Trimming removed 5 bases at V and 2 bases at J, with 11 bases between. The CDR3 totals 14 residues. The DNA for the CDR3 is TGTGCCAGCAGCCAAGGACAGACCACAGATACGCAGTATTTT. Its translation: CASSQGQTTDTQYF.

The chain joins TRBV7-2 to TRBJ2-1; TRBD1 matches 7 bases. The V and J ends lost 2 bases and 6 bases, in that order; junction bases with no gene match: 7. This CDR3 is 15 amino acids long. The germline V gene has CDR1 SGHTA and CDR2 FQGNSA. CDR3 bases: TGTGCCAGCAGCTTAAGCGGACAGGCAACCAATGAGCAGTTCTTC. This encodes CASSLSGQATNEQFF.

This clone appeared a few times. The chain links TRBV10-1 to TRBJ1-4, with D possibly matching TRBD1 (5 bases). Trimming took 3 bases from V and 3 from J, leaving 11 bases between them. The germline gives CDR1 WNHNN, CDR2 SYGVQD (reference sequence). The CDR3 spans 15 residues. The CDR3 nucleotides read TGCGCCAGCAGTGAACCGGACACACCTAATGAAAAACTGTTTTTT. It encodes CASSEPDTPNEKLFF.

The chain recombines TRBV4-2 with TRBJ1-2; 7 bases are shared with TRBD1. V was pared by 2 bases and J by 6 bases, with 6 bases of the junction left unmatched. From germline, CDR1 is LGHNA and CDR2 YNFKEQ. The CDR3 loop spans 14 amino acids. CDR3 in amino acids: CASSQNTGEDGYTF. DNA of the CDR3: TGTGCCAGCAGCCAAAACACAGGGGAGGATGGCTACACCTTC.

This clone came up once. The chain carries TRBV30 and TRBJ2-3, with 11 bases aligning to TRBD2. Trimming cost V 2 bases and J 0 bases; bases outside gene matches: 16. This CDR3 is 20 amino acids long. The germline gives CDR1 GTSNPN, CDR2 SVGIG (reference sequence). The CDR3 spells CAWSPFFSGLAASSTDTQYF. The CDR3 region has the DNA TGTGCCTGGAGTCCATTCTTTTCGGGACTAGCGGCATCTAGCACAGATACGCAGTATTTT. The full variable domain, its missing parts supplied by reference TRBV30 and TRBJ2-3, is SQTIHQWPATLVQPVGSPLSLECTVEGTSNPNLYWYRQAAGRGLQLLFYSVGIGQISSEVPQNLSASRPQDRQFILSSKKLLLSDSGFYLCAWSPFFSGLAASSTDTQYFGPGTRLTVL.

The chain recombines TRBV19 with TRBJ1-6, with 10 positions matching TRBD1. The V and J ends lost 4 bases and 4 bases, in that order; junction bases with no gene match: 4. This CDR3 is 16 amino acids long. CDR1 and CDR2 (germline): LNHDA, SQIVND (reference sequence). The CDR3 reads CASSTRTGGYNSPLHF. Written as DNA, the CDR3 is TGTGCCAGTAGTACTCGGACAGGGGGGTATAATTCACCCCTCCACTTT.

J is TRBJ1-2 and V is TRBV5-6, with 8 bases aligning to TRBD1. CDR3 length equals 15 residues. The germline V gene has CDR1 SGHDT and CDR2 YYEEEE. J gave up 6 bases and V 4 bases, and 11 bases lay outside the gene matches. CDR3 residues: CASSLGLQGANGYTF. The CDR3 DNA is TGTGCCAGCAGCCTAGGGCTCCAGGGGGCGAATGGCTACACCTTC.

V gene TRBV6-4 combines with J gene TRBJ2-2; 14 nucleotides align to TRBD2. This CDR3 spans 18 amino acids. Germline CDR1 is MRHNA and CDR2 is SNTAGT. V trimming: 5 bases; J trimming: 2 bases; junction bases outside the gene matches: 7. Written as DNA, the CDR3 is TGTGCCAGCAGTCCCTCCGGACTAGCGGGAGGTAACACCGGGGAGCTGTTTTTT. It encodes CASSPSGLAGGNTGELFF.

CDR3 sequence (DNA): TGTGCCAGCAGGCGGACAGGGAAGAACACTGAAGCTTTCTTT. Its protein is CASRRTGKNTEAFF. The genes are TRBV5-6 and TRBJ1-1, with 8 bases lining up with TRBD1. The CDR3 consists of 14 residues. V shed 5 bases and J 1 base; nucleotides not matched to a gene: 4. The V gene's germline CDR1 is SGHDT and CDR2 YYEEEE.